A single sample gave rise to the 32 T cell receptor beta chains below, sequenced in a study of shared clonotypes between healthy human individuals. Sequenced by immunoSEQ multiplex PCR; TCRdb stores in-frame clones only, minus some. This sample has about 730,000 clones, with about two thirds found just once. Sequenced: memory CD4+ T cells sorted from blood. Specified subset: CD45RA-negative fraction. The receptor source for this set is a woman aged 30 to 39 in good health.

The rearrangement links TRBV9 to TRBJ1-3; D uncertain. Germline loops: CDR1 SGDLS, CDR2 YYNGEE. Trimming pared 1 base from V and 3 bases from J, leaving 11 bases between. The CDR3 runs to 15 residues. In nucleotides, the CDR3 is TGTGCCAGCAGCGTAACCGGGAGGAGTGGAAACACCATATATTTT. It translates to CASSVTGRSGNTIYF.

This chain uses TRBV28 with TRBJ2-3, with TRBD1 as a possible D gene (7 bases). Germline CDR1 is MDHEN and CDR2 is SYDVKM. The CDR3 has 17 residues. V lost 5 bases and J lost 2, with 20 bases in between. CDR3 bases: TGTGCCAGCAGTACAGGGGTGAGGGACTTTTACACAGATACGCAGTATTTT. Residues: CASSTGVRDFYTDTQYF.

This clone was counted a few times. The V call is TRBV19, the J call TRBJ1-5; possible D gene TRBD1, 5 bases. The CDR3 is made up of 16 amino acids. Trimming stripped 5 bases from V and 0 bases from J, with 14 bases between. Looked up from germline, CDR1 is LNHDA and CDR2 is SQIVND (reference sequence). The CDR3 sequence: CASSVKTDYSNQPQHF. The CDR3, as DNA: TGTGCCAGTAGTGTAAAGACAGATTATAGCAATCAGCCCCAGCATTTT.

V and J are TRBV5-1 and TRBJ2-1, with 9 bases fitting TRBD1. This CDR3 is 14 amino acids long. Looked up from germline, CDR1 is SGHRS and CDR2 is YFSETQ. Trimming cost V 4 bases and J 8 bases; bases outside gene matches: 7. This chain's CDR3 is CASSPGTGRYEQFF. For the CDR3, the DNA is TGCGCCAGCAGCCCCGGGACAGGGAGATATGAGCAGTTCTTC.

The chain carries TRBV27 and TRBJ2-3; TRBD2 agrees at 7 bases. There are 14 residues in the CDR3. The germline V gene has CDR1 MNHEY and CDR2 SMNVEV (reference sequence). J was trimmed by 5 bases and V by 3 bases; bases with no gene match: 5. The CDR3 sequence: CASSFAGAKDTQYF. Here the CDR3 DNA reads TGTGCCAGCAGTTTCGCGGGAGCAAAAGATACGCAGTATTTT.

This chain connects TRBV6-6 to TRBJ1-1, with D tentatively TRBD1 (5 bases). The CDR3 loop spans 13 amino acids. Germline CDR1 is MNHNY and CDR2 is SVGAGI (reference sequence). Trimming pared 6 bases from V and 4 bases from J, leaving 12 bases between. Here the CDR3 DNA reads TGTGCCAGCAGGTCCGGGGCCCCCACTGAAGCTTTCTTT. Residues: CASRSGAPTEAFF.

This clone was observed a handful of times. The chain carries TRBV10-3 and TRBJ1-2, with TRBD1 matching over 7 bases. V shed 8 bases, J shed 3 bases, and the junction held 12 bases outside the gene matches. CDR3 length: 15 amino acids. CDR1 ENHRY and CDR2 SYGVKD come from the germline V gene. The CDR3 DNA reads TGTGCCATCGGAAAGGGGGGAGGGGGCGACTATGGCTACACCTTC. Translating gives CAIGKGGGGDYGYTF.

As concerns this clone: One end of the junction is discordant with germline, which a read error may explain. The rearrangement links TRBV4-1 to TRBJ2-1; 14 positions match TRBD2. This CDR3 is 16 amino acids long. CDR1 is MGHRA, CDR2 YSYEKL, per germline. CDR3 DNA sequence: TGCGCCAGCAGCCAAGAAGGGGGACTAGCGGGGGCCGGAAGGGTCTTC. It specifies CASSQEGGLAGAGRVF.

The V call is TRBV2, the J call TRBJ1-1, with unresolved D. Trimming pared 5 bases from V and 3 bases from J, leaving 10 bases between. The CDR3 runs 13 residues. Germline loops: CDR1 SNHLY, CDR2 FYNNEI. The CDR3 DNA reads as TGTGCCAGCAGTACCGACGGCTACACTGAAGCTTTCTTT. Translating gives CASSTDGYTEAFF. The whole variable domain, filled in from reference TRBV2 and TRBJ1-1, reads EPEVTQTPSHQVTQMGQEVILRCVPISNHLYFYWYRQILGQKVEFLVSFYNNEISEKSEIFDDQFSVERPDGSNFTLKIRSTKLEDSAMYFCASSTDGYTEAFFGQGTRLTVV.

The CDR3 loop is CASWASGITGNEQFF. CDR3 bases: TGTGCCAGCTGGGCTAGCGGAATCACGGGAAATGAGCAGTTCTTC. This chain links TRBV28 with TRBJ2-1; TRBD2 agrees at 7 bases. Germline V gene data show CDR1 as MDHEN and CDR2 as SYDVKM. This CDR3 region has 15 residues. The V and J ends lost 8 bases and 7 bases, in that order; junction bases with no gene match: 14.

This clone was seen only a few times. The V gene is TRBV18, the J gene TRBJ1-5; 8 bases map to TRBD1. V lost 0 bases, J lost 4 bases, and 8 bases stayed unmatched. The V gene's germline CDR1 is KGHSH and CDR2 LQKENI. The CDR3 is 17 amino acids. The CDR3 sequence is CASSPPSGQDPNQPQHF. CDR3 nucleotide sequence: TGTGCCAGCTCACCACCGTCGGGACAGGACCCTAATCAGCCCCAGCATTTT.

This CDR3 reads CASSHRQGLGDEKLFF. In DNA, the CDR3 is TGTGCCAGCAGTCATAGACAGGGGCTAGGGGATGAAAAACTGTTTTTT. V usage is TRBV28 and J usage is TRBJ1-4, with 8 positions matching TRBD1. Germline CDR1 and CDR2: MDHEN and SYDVKM. After removal of 5 bases from V and 6 bases from J, the junction contained 11 bases not matched to a gene. CDR3 length equals 16 residues. Full variable domain (outside the CDR3, taken from reference TRBV28 and TRBJ1-4): DVKVTQSSRYLVKRTGEKVFLECVQDMDHENMFWYRQDPGLGLRLIYFSYDVKMKEKGDIPEGYSVSREKKERFSLILESASTNQTSMYLCASSHRQGLGDEKLFFGSGTQLSVL.

As to this clone: Its ends do not fully match the called genes, so a read error is possible. This chain uses TRBV6-5 with TRBJ1-1; 9 bases line up with TRBD1. CDR3 length: 12 residues. Germline V gives CDR1 MNHEY, CDR2 SVGAGI. CDR3 in amino acids: CASSHSDRGAFF. In nucleotides, the CDR3 is TGTGCCAGCAGTCACTCGGACAGGGGCGCTTTCTTT.

The chain links TRBV7-9 to TRBJ2-7, with 7 bases that match TRBD2. The CDR3 consists of 15 residues. Per the germline V gene, CDR1 is SEHNR and CDR2 is FQNEAQ (reference sequence). Trimming cost V 7 bases and J 4 bases; bases outside gene matches: 13. The CDR3 bases are TGTGCCAGCATCCCAACGGGGGAGGGATTATACGAGCAGTACTTC. As protein: CASIPTGEGLYEQYF.

Remarks on this clone: This same CDR3 is encoded by further DNA sequences in the sample. The rearrangement links TRBV14 to TRBJ1-2; D is possibly TRBD1 (5 bases). This CDR3 has 12 residues. Germline V gene data show CDR1 as SGHDN and CDR2 as FVKESK. The V gene lost 3 bases and the J gene lost 5 bases, with 7 bases spanning the gap. For the CDR3, the DNA is TGTGCCAGCAGCCAGAGGGGTTATGGCTACACCTTC. Protein product: CASSQRGYGYTF.

V is TRBV7-8 and J is TRBJ1-4; no clear D. Germline V gene lookup returns CDR1 SGHVS and CDR2 FQNEAQ. This CDR3 has 16 amino acids. Between the trimmed V and J ends, which lost 4 bases and 8 bases, there was a span of 20 bases. CDR3 protein: CASSYNPVSSEEKLFF. The CDR3 bases are TGTGCCAGCAGCTACAACCCGGTCAGCTCGGAAGAAAAACTGTTTTTT.

The chain couples TRBV5-4 to TRBJ2-5, with D perhaps being TRBD1 or TRBD2 (5 bases each). Looked up from germline, CDR1 is SGHNT and CDR2 is YYREEE (reference sequence). V was cut by 0 bases and J by 4 bases, with 13 bases left in between. This CDR3 is 15 amino acids long. The chain's CDR3 is CASSLAVGTGETQYF. The CDR3 DNA sequence: TGTGCCAGCAGCTTGGCCGTCGGGACGGGAGAGACCCAGTACTTC.

The rearrangement joins TRBV5-4 to TRBJ2-5; 13 bases match TRBD2. With 4 bases clipped from V and 5 bases from J, the junction kept 8 bases outside the gene matches. This CDR3 is built from 16 residues. Per the germline V gene, CDR1 is SGHNT and CDR2 is YYREEE (reference sequence). The CDR3 DNA is TGTGCCAGCAGCCCAAGACTAGCGGGAGGAGGGGAGACCCAGTACTTC. It specifies CASSPRLAGGGETQYF.

The chain has TRBV29-1 and TRBJ1-5; D perhaps matches TRBD1 (5 bases). Germline V gene sequence: CDR1 SQVTM, CDR2 ANQGSEA. V was trimmed by 6 bases and J by 3 bases, leaving 12 bases between them. The CDR3 is 13 amino acids. The CDR3 spells CSVRDGDNQPQHF. CDR3 in DNA: TGCAGCGTGAGGGACGGAGACAATCAGCCCCAGCATTTT.

In this sample, this clone turned up a few times. This chain connects TRBV5-1 to TRBJ1-4, with TRBD1 matching over 12 bases. J was trimmed by 8 bases and V by 4 bases; bases with no gene match: 3. The CDR3 length is 14 residues. Per germline, CDR1 SGHRS and CDR2 YFSETQ. CDR3 amino acids: CASSRDRGQEKLFF. In nucleotides, the CDR3 is TGCGCCAGCAGCAGGGACAGGGGGCAAGAAAAACTGTTTTTT.

The chain recombines TRBV6-6 with TRBJ2-7; 11 nucleotides align to TRBD2. This CDR3 region has 15 residues. J was trimmed by 2 bases and V by 4 bases; bases with no gene match: 4. Germline CDR1 reads MNHNY; CDR2 reads SVGAGI (reference sequence). DNA of the CDR3: TGTGCCAGCAGTTCCCCGACTAGCGGGACCTACGAGCAGTACTTC. Residues: CASSSPTSGTYEQYF.

This clone came up a few times. The chain has TRBV6-6 and TRBJ2-7; 14 bases match TRBD2. J was trimmed by 2 bases and V by 5 bases; bases with no gene match: 5. Germline-derived CDR1 and CDR2 are MNHNY and SVGAGI (reference sequence). The CDR3 consists of 16 residues. CDR3: CASSHPGLAGAYEQYF. The CDR3 DNA reads TGTGCCAGCAGTCACCCGGGACTAGCGGGGGCCTACGAGCAGTACTTC.

In this sample, this clone turned up a few times. The chain employs TRBV25-1 and TRBJ2-1, with 8 bases matching TRBD2. Germline CDR1 is MGHDK and CDR2 is SYGVNS. With 4 bases clipped from V and 8 bases from J, the junction kept 10 bases outside the gene matches. The CDR3 is 15 amino acids. CDR3 region: CASSGSSGAFHEQFF. As DNA, the CDR3 is TGTGCCAGCAGTGGAAGTAGCGGGGCCTTCCATGAGCAGTTCTTC.

This sequence joins TRBV18 and TRBJ2-2, with D uncertain. The germline CDR1 and CDR2 sequences are KGHSH and LQKENI. The CDR3 is made up of 18 amino acids. Trimming removed 1 base from V and 1 base from J, with 16 bases in between. CDR3 in amino acids: CASSPLMSSDLNTGELFF. CDR3 sequence (DNA): TGTGCCAGCTCACCACTTATGAGCAGCGACTTGAACACCGGGGAGCTGTTTTTT.

The chain recombines TRBV11-2 with TRBJ1-3; D gene ambiguous. CDR3 length: 16 residues. The V end lost 0 bases, the J end lost 0 bases, and 9 bases lay between the germline ends. The germline V gene has CDR1 SGHAT and CDR2 FQNNGV. The CDR3 spells CASSLDLLGSGNTIYF. The CDR3 DNA reads TGTGCCAGCAGCTTAGATCTCCTAGGCTCTGGAAACACCATATATTTT.

The genes are TRBV2 and TRBJ1-4; no clear D gene. The CDR3 length is 15 residues. Between the trimmed V and J ends, which lost 5 bases and 4 bases, there was a span of 14 bases. Germline V CDR1 and CDR2: SNHLY, FYNNEI. The CDR3 sequence: CASSINGRDNEKLFF. The CDR3 bases are TGTGCCAGCAGTATAAACGGCCGAGATAATGAAAAACTGTTTTTT.

The V gene is TRBV29-1, the J gene TRBJ1-4; tentative D call: TRBD1 (5 bases). Germline V CDR1 and CDR2: SQVTM, ANQGSEA. Between the trimmed V and J ends, which lost 7 bases and 7 bases, there was a span of 13 bases. This CDR3 comprises 12 residues. The CDR3 DNA sequence: TGCAGCGCATACAGGAGCGGTGAAAAACTGTTTTTT. It encodes CSAYRSGEKLFF.

The chain employs TRBV9 and TRBJ2-3; no clear D. This CDR3 has 12 residues. Trimming took off 3 bases at V and 4 bases at J, with 6 bases between the two ends. From germline, CDR1 is SGDLS and CDR2 YYNGEE. CDR3 residues: CASSANSDTQYF. In DNA, the CDR3 is TGTGCCAGCAGCGCTAATTCAGATACGCAGTATTTT.

This clone was observed a single time. This chain links TRBV28 with TRBJ1-3, with D maybe TRBD1 (6 bases). CDR1 MDHEN and CDR2 SYDVKM come from the germline V gene. The CDR3 extends over 15 amino acids. V was shortened by 6 bases and J by 2 bases, with 14 bases between the two germline ends. DNA for the CDR3: TGTGCCAGCAGGACGCCCACAGGGCCTGGAAACACCATATATTTT. Its translation: CASRTPTGPGNTIYF. The full variable domain, with the rest looked up from reference TRBV28 and TRBJ1-3, is DVKVTQSSRYLVKRTGEKVFLECVQDMDHENMFWYRQDPGLGLRLIYFSYDVKMKEKGDIPEGYSVSREKKERFSLILESASTNQTSMYLCASRTPTGPGNTIYFGEGSWLTVV.

The V and J genes are TRBV7-2 and TRBJ2-1; no definite D call. Germline loops: CDR1 SGHTA, CDR2 FQGNSA. V lost 3 bases to trimming and J lost 3 bases, with 9 bases between them. This CDR3 has 14 amino acids. The CDR3 loop is CASSLGLVYNEQFF. Written as DNA, the CDR3 is TGTGCCAGCAGCTTGGGTCTAGTCTACAATGAGCAGTTCTTC.

V usage is TRBV5-4 and J usage is TRBJ2-7; D might be TRBD2 (5 bases). Germline CDR1 SGHNT, CDR2 YYREEE (reference sequence). V was shortened by 2 bases and J by 5 bases, with 5 bases between the two germline ends. This CDR3 is built from 11 residues. The CDR3 protein is CASSFSDEQYF. In nucleotides, the CDR3 is TGTGCCAGCAGCTTTAGCGACGAGCAGTACTTC.

Here the CDR3 reads CASSPSRQGRYEQYF. In DNA form, the CDR3 reads TGTGCCAGCTCACCGTCGCGGCAGGGGCGGTACGAGCAGTACTTC. The genes are TRBV18 and TRBJ2-7, with D tentatively TRBD1 (6 bases). The CDR3 consists of 15 residues. The ends were cut back, 3 bases at V and 4 bases at J, with 16 bases in the middle. Germline V gene lookup returns CDR1 KGHSH and CDR2 LQKENI.